This TCR beta chain emerged from a study of early T cells in non-severe SARS-CoV-2 infection. Study-wide background: Unsorted whole blood bulk RNA was sequenced, with unpaired chains.

The study's findings and limits: The study's VDJdb matching favored anti-spike CD8 responses and missed private and CD4 specificities.

Comments on this clonotype: Its matching antigen is unknown.

CDR1 is MGHRA, CDR2 YSYEKL, per germline. Trimming cost V 2 bases and J 2 bases; bases outside gene matches: 8. The CDR3 consists of 16 residues. Each single cDNA molecule received a unique molecular identifier. MiXCR, run by TCRdb on the 5' RACE reads, gives a single entry per CDR3 protein. The sample records tens of thousands of distinct CDR3 sequences, less than 9.5% being singletons. The receptor comes from an adult who was a healthcare worker with PCR-confirmed SARS-CoV-2 infection or an uninfected control (not recorded which). J is TRBJ2-5 and V is TRBV4-1, with TRBD2 matching 7 bases. The sample in question was whole blood, obtained at baseline. CDR3 nucleotide sequence: TGCGCCAGCAGCCAACCAGCGGGATGGGGGCAAGAGACCCAGTACTTC. This codes for CASSQPAGWGQETQYF.